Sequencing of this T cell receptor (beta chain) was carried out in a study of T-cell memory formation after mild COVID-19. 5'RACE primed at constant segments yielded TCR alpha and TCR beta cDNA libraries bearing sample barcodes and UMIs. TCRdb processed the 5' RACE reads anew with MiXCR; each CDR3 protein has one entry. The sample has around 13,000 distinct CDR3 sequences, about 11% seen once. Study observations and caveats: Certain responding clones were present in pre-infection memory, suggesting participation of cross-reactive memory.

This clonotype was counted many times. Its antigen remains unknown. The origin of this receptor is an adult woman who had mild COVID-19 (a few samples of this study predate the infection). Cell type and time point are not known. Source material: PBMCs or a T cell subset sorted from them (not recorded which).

This chain's CDR3 is CASSPTHGGELFF. CDR3 in DNA: TGTGCCAGCAGCCCTACGCACGGCGGGGAGCTGTTTTTT. The gene calls are TRBV7-9 and TRBJ2-2; unclear D gene. CDR3 length: 13 amino acids. In germline, CDR1 is SEHNR, CDR2 FQNEAQ (reference sequence). Trimming left V 5 bases short and J 7 bases short, with 11 bases between.